This TCR beta chain was captured in a study of cytomegalovirus exposure and HLA in healthy donors. On this clone: Its specificity is not known.

Germline V gene data show CDR1 as SGHNT and CDR2 as YYREEE (reference sequence). The ends were cut back, 3 bases at V and 2 bases at J, with 5 bases in the middle. The CDR3 totals 12 residues. PCR amplification relied on 60 Vbeta primers (plus 13 Jbeta primers). TCRdb's table, derived via immunoSEQ multiplex PCR, lists solely in-frame clones and lacks some. The sample records approximately 84,000 clones, more than 60% being singletons. Study-level points and caveats: Donors were assumed by presence/absence analyses to have roughly uniform sequencing depth. In an earlier analysis, in approximately 630 donors, most V segments appeared productive either ~87% or ~30% of the time.

Material for sequencing was PBMCs. This chain links TRBV5-4 with TRBJ1-1; D unresolved. This sequence was found in a man between 35 and 55 years old in good health and CMV-seronegative. Here the CDR3 reads CASSSVNTEAFF. The CDR3, as DNA: TGTGCCAGCAGCTCAGTTAACACTGAAGCTTTCTTT.